This entry describes one T cell receptor (beta chain). There is no known antigen for this receptor. Sequence at one end of the junction differs from germline and may be a read error. The sample's time point label is to be understood as: baseline before oral tofacitinib. Lesional scalp punch biopsies and peripheral blood were collected from alopecia areata patients. Human scalp biopsies went straight into PAXgene tissue containers for immediate fixation. This record comes from a study of CD8+ T cells in alopecia areata (dated by TCRdb to 2016 to 2018). About the investigation overall: The treated patients took part in an open-label pilot trial in which moderate-to-severe alopecia areata was treated with oral tofacitinib at 5 to 10 mg twice daily. Biopsies were taken from tofacitinib-treated patients at baseline and at 4 and 24 weeks of treatment, and a later scalp biopsy was taken in several of the tofacitinib-treated patients. The RNA source kit depended on sample type: the PAXgene miRNA kit for fixed scalp, the miRNeasy kit for PBMCs, and the RNeasy kit for mouse skin. Patients received tofacitinib for 6 to 18 months and were then followed off drug for 6 months to check for delayed response and recurrence. Amplification of TCRbeta CDR3 regions was done by immunoSEQ multiplex PCR using 35 Vbeta forward primers and 13 Jbeta reverse primers. To study T cell clonal expansion in alopecia areata, the researchers applied high-throughput TCRbeta sequencing to both the C3H/HeJ mouse model and human patients. Scalp tissue and sorted CD4+ and CD8+ peripheral blood T cells from patchy and totalis/universalis alopecia areata patients and from healthy controls were covered by human TCRbeta sequencing. Scalp clonality was compared among normal scalp (n=4), patchy alopecia areata scalp (n=8), and alopecia totalis/universalis scalp (n=8). Findings and caveats that apply to the study as a whole: Compared with normal scalp, lesional scalp had higher clonality and more expanded CD8+ clones, particularly in alopecia totalis/universalis, a pattern that suggests antigenic drive. Compared with mice, TCR sequences shared between patients were less clear, possibly partly because of HLA diversity across the patient population. Unlike mouse skin, where gammadelta T cells dominate, normal human skin contains resident alphabeta T cells that get sequenced too, which complicates analysis of the scalp TCR repertoire.

The method behind the library was the immunoSEQ multiplex PCR assay. RNA was extracted from all samples and reverse transcribed into cDNA as template for TCR sequencing. First-strand cDNA was synthesized with SuperScript III using a 2:1 mix of oligo-dT and random hexamers. A synthetic immune receptor repertoire was used to measure amplification bias, and any remaining bias was corrected computationally. In the original analysis: Raw reads were preprocessed to remove errors, and CDR3 was defined by IMGT conventions from the conserved cysteine to phenylalanine. To get clonality, Shannon entropy was normalized by log2 of the number of productive unique TCRs and the result was subtracted from 1. Whether each scalp clone was CD4 or CD8 was inferred by checking scalp TCRbeta sequences against the CD4 and CD8 repertoires from sorted blood. TCRdb limited this immuneACCESS table to in-frame rearrangements with V and J called. A share of clones is missing; checked studies link under half to unresolved V genes, and the rest is unexplained. D and trimming were read from the DNA, whereas the V and J calls and clone size are those reported in that table. The sample table lists 5,800 or so clones, just over 60% of them with a count of one. Together, the top ten hold approximately 11% of the sample.

Reading from cysteine to phenylalanine, the CDR3 counts 14 amino acids. Only CDR3 DNA remains: 42 bases, in frame from the first base. CDR1 SEHNR and CDR2 FQNEAQ were looked up in the germline V gene (reference sequence). Recombination connected TRBV7-9 to TRBJ1-1; TRBD1 aligns with 9 central bases. The clonotype originates from a human donor with alopecia areata. Material: skin, obtained at week 0. This receptor carries the CDR3 CASSLAGQGELVAF. Here is the DNA: TGTGCCAGCAGCTTAGCGGGACAGGGAGAACTCGTAGCCTTT.